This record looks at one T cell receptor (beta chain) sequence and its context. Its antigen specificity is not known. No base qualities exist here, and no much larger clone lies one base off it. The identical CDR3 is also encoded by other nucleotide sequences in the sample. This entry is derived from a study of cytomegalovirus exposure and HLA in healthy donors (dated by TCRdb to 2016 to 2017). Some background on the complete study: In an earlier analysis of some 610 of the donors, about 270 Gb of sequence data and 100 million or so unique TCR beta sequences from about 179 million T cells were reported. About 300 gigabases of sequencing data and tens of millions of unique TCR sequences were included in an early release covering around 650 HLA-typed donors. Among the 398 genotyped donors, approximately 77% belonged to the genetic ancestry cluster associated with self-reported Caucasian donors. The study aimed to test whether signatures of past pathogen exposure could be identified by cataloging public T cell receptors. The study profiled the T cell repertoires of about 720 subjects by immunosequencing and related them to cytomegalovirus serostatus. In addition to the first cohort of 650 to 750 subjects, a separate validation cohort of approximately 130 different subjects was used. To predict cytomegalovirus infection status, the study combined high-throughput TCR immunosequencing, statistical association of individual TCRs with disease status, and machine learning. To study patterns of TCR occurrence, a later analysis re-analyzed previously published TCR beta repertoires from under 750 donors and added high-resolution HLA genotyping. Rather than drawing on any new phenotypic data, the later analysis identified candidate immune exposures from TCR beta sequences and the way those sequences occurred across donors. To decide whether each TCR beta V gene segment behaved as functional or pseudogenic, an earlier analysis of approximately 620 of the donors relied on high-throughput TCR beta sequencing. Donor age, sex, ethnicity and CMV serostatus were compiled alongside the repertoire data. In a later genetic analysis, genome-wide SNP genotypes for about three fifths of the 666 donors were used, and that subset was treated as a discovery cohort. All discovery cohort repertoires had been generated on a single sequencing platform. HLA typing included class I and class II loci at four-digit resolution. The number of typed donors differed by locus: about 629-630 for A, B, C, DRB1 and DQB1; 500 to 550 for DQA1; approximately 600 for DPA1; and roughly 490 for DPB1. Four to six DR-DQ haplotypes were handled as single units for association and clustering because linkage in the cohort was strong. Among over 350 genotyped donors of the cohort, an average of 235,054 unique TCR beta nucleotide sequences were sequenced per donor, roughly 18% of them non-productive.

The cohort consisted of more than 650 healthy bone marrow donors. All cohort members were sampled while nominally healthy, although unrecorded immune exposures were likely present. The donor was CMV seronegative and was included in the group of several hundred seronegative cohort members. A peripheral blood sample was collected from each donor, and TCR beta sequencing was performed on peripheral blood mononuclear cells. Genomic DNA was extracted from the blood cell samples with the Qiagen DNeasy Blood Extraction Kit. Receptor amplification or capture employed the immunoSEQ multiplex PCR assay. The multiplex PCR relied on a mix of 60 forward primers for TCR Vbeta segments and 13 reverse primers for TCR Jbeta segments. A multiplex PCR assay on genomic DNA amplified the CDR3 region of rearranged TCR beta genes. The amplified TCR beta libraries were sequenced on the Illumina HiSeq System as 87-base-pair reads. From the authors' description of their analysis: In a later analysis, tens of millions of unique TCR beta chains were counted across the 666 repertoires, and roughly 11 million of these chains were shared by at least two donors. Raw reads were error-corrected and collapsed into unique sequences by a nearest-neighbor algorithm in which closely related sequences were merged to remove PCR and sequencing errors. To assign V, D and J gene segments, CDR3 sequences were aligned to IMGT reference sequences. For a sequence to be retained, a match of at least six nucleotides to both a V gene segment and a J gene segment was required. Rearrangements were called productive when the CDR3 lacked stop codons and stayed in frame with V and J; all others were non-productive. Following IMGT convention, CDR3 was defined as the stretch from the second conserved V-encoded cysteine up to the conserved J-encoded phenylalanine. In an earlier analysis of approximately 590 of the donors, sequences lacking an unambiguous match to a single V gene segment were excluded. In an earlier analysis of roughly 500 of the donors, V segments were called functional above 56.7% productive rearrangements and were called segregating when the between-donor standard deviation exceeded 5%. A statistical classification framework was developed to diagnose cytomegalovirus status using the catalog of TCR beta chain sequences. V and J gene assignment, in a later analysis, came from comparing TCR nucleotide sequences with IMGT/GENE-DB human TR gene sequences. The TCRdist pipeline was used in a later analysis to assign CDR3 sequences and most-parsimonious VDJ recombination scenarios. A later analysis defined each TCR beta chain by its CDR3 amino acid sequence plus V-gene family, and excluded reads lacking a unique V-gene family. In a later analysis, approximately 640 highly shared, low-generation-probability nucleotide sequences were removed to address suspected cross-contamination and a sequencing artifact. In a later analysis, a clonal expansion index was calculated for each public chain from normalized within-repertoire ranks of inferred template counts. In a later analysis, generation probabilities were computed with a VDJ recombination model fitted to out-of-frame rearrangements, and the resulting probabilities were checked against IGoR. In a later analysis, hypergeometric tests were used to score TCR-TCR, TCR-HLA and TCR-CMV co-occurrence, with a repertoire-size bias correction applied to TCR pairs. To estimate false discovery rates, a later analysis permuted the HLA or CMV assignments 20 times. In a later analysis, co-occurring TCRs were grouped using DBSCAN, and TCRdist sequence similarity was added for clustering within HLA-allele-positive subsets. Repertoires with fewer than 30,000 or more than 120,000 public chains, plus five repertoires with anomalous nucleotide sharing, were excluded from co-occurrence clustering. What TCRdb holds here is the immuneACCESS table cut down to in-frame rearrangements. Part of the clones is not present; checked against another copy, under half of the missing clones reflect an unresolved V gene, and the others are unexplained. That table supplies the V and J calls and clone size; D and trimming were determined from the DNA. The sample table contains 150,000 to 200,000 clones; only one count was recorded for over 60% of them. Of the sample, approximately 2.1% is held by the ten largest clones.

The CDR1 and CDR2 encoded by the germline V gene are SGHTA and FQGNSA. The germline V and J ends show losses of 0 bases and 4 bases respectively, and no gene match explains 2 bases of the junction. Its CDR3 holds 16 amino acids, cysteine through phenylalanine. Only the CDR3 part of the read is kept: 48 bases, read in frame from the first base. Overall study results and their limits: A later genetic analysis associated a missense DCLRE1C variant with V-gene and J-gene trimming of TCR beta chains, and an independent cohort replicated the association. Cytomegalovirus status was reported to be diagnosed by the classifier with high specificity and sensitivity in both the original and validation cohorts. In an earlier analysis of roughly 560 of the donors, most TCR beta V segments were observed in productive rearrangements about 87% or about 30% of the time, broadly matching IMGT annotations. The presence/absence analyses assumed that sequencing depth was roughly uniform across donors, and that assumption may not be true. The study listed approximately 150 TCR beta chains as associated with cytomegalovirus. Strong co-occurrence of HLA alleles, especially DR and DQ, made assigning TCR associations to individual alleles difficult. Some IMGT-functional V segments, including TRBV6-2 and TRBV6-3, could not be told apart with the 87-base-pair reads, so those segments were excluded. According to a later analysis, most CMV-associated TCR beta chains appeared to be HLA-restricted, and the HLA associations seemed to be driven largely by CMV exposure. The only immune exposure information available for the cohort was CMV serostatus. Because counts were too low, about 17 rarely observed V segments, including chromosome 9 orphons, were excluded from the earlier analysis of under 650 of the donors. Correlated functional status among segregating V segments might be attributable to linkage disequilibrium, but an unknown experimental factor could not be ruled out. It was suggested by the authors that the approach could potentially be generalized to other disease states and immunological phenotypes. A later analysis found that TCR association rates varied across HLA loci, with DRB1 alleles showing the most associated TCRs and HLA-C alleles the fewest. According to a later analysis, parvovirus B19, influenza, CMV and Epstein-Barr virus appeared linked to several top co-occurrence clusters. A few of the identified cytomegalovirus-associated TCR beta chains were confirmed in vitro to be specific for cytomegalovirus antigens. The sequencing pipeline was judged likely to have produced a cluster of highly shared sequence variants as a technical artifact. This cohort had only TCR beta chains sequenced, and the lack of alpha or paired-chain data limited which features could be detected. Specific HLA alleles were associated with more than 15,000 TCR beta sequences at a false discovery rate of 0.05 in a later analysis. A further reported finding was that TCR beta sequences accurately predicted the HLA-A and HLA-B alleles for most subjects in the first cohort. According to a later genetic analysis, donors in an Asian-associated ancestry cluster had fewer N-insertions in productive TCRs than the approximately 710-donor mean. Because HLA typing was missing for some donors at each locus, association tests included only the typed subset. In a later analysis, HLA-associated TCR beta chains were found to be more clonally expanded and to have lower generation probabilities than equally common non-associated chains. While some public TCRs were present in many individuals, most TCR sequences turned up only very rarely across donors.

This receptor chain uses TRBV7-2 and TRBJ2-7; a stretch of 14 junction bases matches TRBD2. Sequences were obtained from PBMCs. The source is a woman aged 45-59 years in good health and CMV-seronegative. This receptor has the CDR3 CASSLAGTSGSYEQYF. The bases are TGTGCCAGCAGCTTAGCAGGGACTAGCGGGAGTTACGAGCAGTACTTC.